Presented here are 25 T cell receptor beta chains from one specimen sequenced in a study of blood T cell repertoires in COVID-19. Produced via immunoSEQ multiplex PCR; TCRdb's table is partial and in-frame only. Of roughly 120,000 clones in the sample, roughly 85% were seen once. Sequencing input: peripheral blood. The receptor set was obtained from an elderly man with acute or convalescent COVID-19.

The V and J genes are TRBV6-6 and TRBJ1-5; tentatively, D is TRBD1 (5 bases). Per germline, CDR1 MNHNY and CDR2 SVGAGI (reference sequence). The CDR3 runs to 15 residues. V lost 6 bases and J lost 4, with 16 bases in between. In DNA, the CDR3 is TGTGCCAGCAGACCCCAGGGCAACATTAATCAGCCCCAGCATTTT. Translating it yields CASRPQGNINQPQHF.

V is TRBV7-9 and J is TRBJ1-1, with no clear D. The CDR3 spans 15 residues. The germline CDR1 and CDR2 sequences are SEHNR and FQNEAQ (reference sequence). Trimming stripped 1 base from V and 4 bases from J, with 13 bases between. CDR3 DNA: TGTGCCAGCAGCTTAGTGTCTGGAGATGGCACTGAAGCTTTCTTT. Protein: CASSLVSGDGTEAFF. The full variable domain, rest sourced from reference TRBV7-9 and TRBJ1-1, is DTGVSQNPRHKITKRGQNVTFRCDPISEHNRLYWYRQTLGQGPEFLTYFQNEAQLEKSRLLSDRFSAERPKGSFSTLEIQRTEQGDSAMYLCASSLVSGDGTEAFFGQGTRLTVV.

The chain couples TRBV5-1 to TRBJ2-7; TRBD2 matches 10 bases. CDR1 and CDR2 from the germline V gene are SGHRS and YFSETQ. This CDR3 spans 15 amino acids. With V trimmed by 7 bases and J by 0 bases, 7 bases remained unmatched. In nucleotides, the CDR3 is TGCGCCAGCGGATCCTCTAGCGGGAGCTCCTACGAGCAGTACTTC. Protein sequence: CASGSSSGSSYEQYF.

The chain joins TRBV19 to TRBJ1-3, with D perhaps matching TRBD1 (6 bases). Trimming took off 7 bases at V and 2 bases at J, with 18 bases between the two ends. The CDR3 runs to 16 residues. The germline gives CDR1 LNHDA, CDR2 SQIVND (reference sequence). CDR3: CASIPQGMLTGNTIYF. As DNA, the CDR3 is TGTGCCAGTATACCCCAGGGGATGTTGACTGGAAACACCATATATTTT.

The CDR3 DNA reads as TGTGCCAGCTCACCAAGCCGGGACAGGGATATTCAGCCCCAGCATTTT. It is translated as CASSPSRDRDIQPQHF. The chain couples TRBV18 to TRBJ1-5, with 9 bases aligning to TRBD1. Looked up from germline, CDR1 is KGHSH and CDR2 is LQKENI. This CDR3 spans 16 amino acids. Trimming took 2 bases from V and 6 from J; bases not matched to a gene: 8.

This chain links TRBV10-3 with TRBJ2-7; TRBD1 agrees at 7 bases. The ends lost 0 bases at V and 0 bases at J; junction bases unmatched: 5. Germline lookup yields CDR1 ENHRY and CDR2 SYGVKD. The CDR3 runs 16 residues. The CDR3 here is CAISESGQKSSYEQYF. In nucleotides, the CDR3 is TGTGCCATCAGTGAGTCGGGACAGAAAAGCTCCTACGAGCAGTACTTC.

The CDR3: CAIREDTLGAFF. CDR3 in DNA: TGTGCCATCAGGGAAGACACCCTGGGAGCTTTCTTT. The V and J genes are TRBV10-3 and TRBJ1-1; D remains unclear. Germline CDR1 and CDR2: ENHRY and SYGVKD. V dropped 6 bases and J dropped 10 bases, with 15 bases sitting between them. The CDR3 contains 12 residues.

The rearrangement links TRBV6-4 to TRBJ1-1; unclear D gene. This CDR3 has 14 amino acids. Germline V CDR1 and CDR2: MRHNA, SNTAGT. Trimming took off 4 bases at V and 3 bases at J, with 12 bases between the two ends. The CDR3 here is CASSGETRDTEAFF. For the CDR3, the DNA is TGTGCCAGCAGTGGGGAGACTAGGGACACTGAAGCTTTCTTT.

The chain has TRBV18 and TRBJ2-7, with a weak D call TRBD2 (5 bases). The CDR3 is made up of 15 amino acids. The V and J ends lost 3 bases and 2 bases respectively, with 14 bases between them. The V gene's germline CDR1 is KGHSH and CDR2 LQKENI. The CDR3: CASSPAGRPPYEQYF. The CDR3 DNA reads as TGTGCCAGCTCACCCGCGGGCCGCCCCCCCTACGAGCAGTACTTC.

This clone turned up a few times. The chain couples TRBV6-4 to TRBJ1-6, with D possibly TRBD1 on 6 matching bases. This CDR3 is 15 amino acids long. V was trimmed by 3 bases and J by 7 bases, leaving 13 bases between them. CDR1 MRHNA and CDR2 SNTAGT come from the germline V gene. The CDR3 reads CASSEGRGVNSPLHF. The CDR3 DNA reads TGTGCCAGCAGTGAAGGCAGGGGAGTCAATTCACCCCTCCACTTT.

The V gene is TRBV6-5, the J gene TRBJ1-6; D unclear. V was clipped by 7 bases and J by 2 bases, with 9 bases between them. The CDR3 covers 14 residues. The germline V gene encodes CDR1 MNHEY and CDR2 SVGAGI. The CDR3 reads CASTPYPYNSPLHF. The DNA of the CDR3 is TGTGCCAGCACCCCTTATCCCTATAATTCACCCCTCCACTTT.

This clone was observed a few times. The chain combines TRBV2 with TRBJ1-5; D possibly corresponds to TRBD1 (6 bases). V shed 3 bases and J shed 3 bases, with 18 bases lying between them. The CDR3 is made up of 17 amino acids. Germline CDR1 is SNHLY and CDR2 is FYNNEI. CDR3 DNA sequence: TGTGCCAGCAGTGACTCAGGGGTGGGGGCTAACAATCAGCCCCAGCATTTT. Translating it yields CASSDSGVGANNQPQHF.

The chain uses TRBV5-1 and TRBJ1-3; D is unclear. The germline V and J ends were trimmed by 4 bases and 4 bases, with 12 bases remaining between them. CDR3 length: 14 residues. The germline V gene encodes CDR1 SGHRS and CDR2 YFSETQ. As DNA, the CDR3 is TGCGCCAGCAGCCCCTCGTCGCAGGGAAACACCATATATTTT. Translating it yields CASSPSSQGNTIYF.

The rearrangement joins TRBV19 to TRBJ1-3, with TRBD1 matching 8 bases. V shed 5 bases, J shed 4 bases, and the junction held 10 bases outside the gene matches. CDR1 and CDR2 from the germline V gene are LNHDA and SQIVND (reference sequence). The CDR3 sequence is 16 residues long. CDR3 loop: CASSPTQGARGNTIYF. For the CDR3, the DNA is TGTGCCAGTAGTCCGACTCAGGGGGCGCGAGGAAACACCATATATTTT.

This clone was recorded a few times. V and J are TRBV27 and TRBJ2-5, with 7 bases lining up with TRBD2. This CDR3 comprises 13 residues. The germline V gene has CDR1 MNHEY and CDR2 SMNVEV (reference sequence). V shed 7 bases and J 2 bases; nucleotides not matched to a gene: 4. CDR3 loop: CASKTSPQETQYF. CDR3 nucleotides: TGTGCCAGCAAGACTAGCCCACAAGAGACCCAGTACTTC.

With respect to this clone: At one of its ends the junction is not consistent with the germline gene, which may arise from a read error. V is TRBV6-4 and J is TRBJ1-1; weak D call: TRBD1 (5 bases). CDR3 size: 13 residues. In germline, CDR1 is MRHNA, CDR2 SNTAGT. This chain's CDR3 is CASSVGANAEAFF. As DNA, the CDR3 is TGTGCCAGCAGTGTAGGGGCGAACGCTGAAGCTTTCTTT.

The rearrangement uses TRBV3-1 (or the pseudogene TRBV3-2) and TRBJ1-5, with a possible D match to TRBD1 (6 bases). The CDR3 extends over 13 amino acids. V was clipped by 7 bases and J by 6 bases, with 13 bases between them. CDR1 is LGHDT, CDR2 YNNKEL, per germline (reference sequence). The CDR3, as DNA: TGTGCCAGCACGAAGGGGGTTGGTCAGCCCCAGCATTTT. Translated, it gives CASTKGVGQPQHF.

J is TRBJ1-5 and V is TRBV15, with 12 bases aligning to TRBD1. With 4 bases clipped from V and 6 bases from J, the junction kept 7 bases outside the gene matches. CDR1 and CDR2 (germline): LNHNV, YYDKDF (reference sequence). The CDR3 covers 16 residues. CDR3 amino acids: CATSTPGQGASQPQHF. CDR3 DNA sequence: TGTGCCACCAGCACCCCGGGACAGGGGGCAAGTCAGCCCCAGCATTTT.

This clone showed up just a few times. The chain couples TRBV5-5 to TRBJ1-2, with D unresolved. Trimming removed 1 base at V and 8 bases at J, with 18 bases between. The CDR3 runs 15 residues. Per the germline V gene, CDR1 is SGHKS and CDR2 is YYEKEE (reference sequence). In DNA form, the CDR3 reads TGTGCCAGCAGCTTGTCTGAGGGTATAGAGTTAGGCTACACCTTC. It codes for CASSLSEGIELGYTF.

V is TRBV18 and J is TRBJ1-2; TRBD1 might be the D (6 bases). V was clipped by 3 bases and J by 4 bases, with 15 bases between them. The CDR3 runs 15 residues. Germline V gene sequence: CDR1 KGHSH, CDR2 LQKENI. For the CDR3, the DNA is TGTGCCAGCTCACCCCCACAGGGTTTGACCTATGGCTACACCTTC. Its translation is CASSPPQGLTYGYTF.

The chain employs TRBV5-6 and TRBJ1-5; no definite D call. The germline gives CDR1 SGHDT, CDR2 YYEEEE. CDR3 size: 15 residues. V gave up 0 bases and J gave up 0 bases, with 7 bases separating them. This CDR3 reads CASSLGQVSNQPQHF. CDR3 coding DNA: TGTGCCAGCAGCTTGGGGCAGGTTAGCAATCAGCCCCAGCATTTT.

The chain is built from TRBV21-1 and TRBJ2-7; the table names TRBD1, a call not compared with the DNA. TRBV21-1 is a pseudogene locus. The CDR3 totals 15 residues. CDR3 bases: TGTGCCAGCAGCAAGCAGGGGGCCCCATCCTACGAGCAGTACTTC. Its translation is CASSKQGAPSYEQYF.

This clone was recorded only once. The chain recombines TRBV13 with TRBJ2-1, with 7 bases aligning to TRBD2. The CDR3 loop spans 15 amino acids. Per the germline V gene, CDR1 is PRHDT and CDR2 is FYEKMQ (reference sequence). V dropped 3 bases and J dropped 5; count of bases not matched to a gene: 7. CDR3 sequence (DNA): TGTGCCAGCAGCTTGAGGGAGGGCCTGCACAATGAGCAGTTCTTC. This gives the protein CASSLREGLHNEQFF.

V gene TRBV18 combines with J gene TRBJ1-1, with D maybe TRBD1 (6 bases). V was clipped by 4 bases and J by 2 bases, with 14 bases between them. Germline lookup yields CDR1 KGHSH and CDR2 LQKENI. CDR3 size: 15 residues. The CDR3: CASSLLETGNTEAFF. As DNA, the CDR3 is TGTGCCAGCTCACTCCTAGAGACAGGTAACACTGAAGCTTTCTTT.

This rearrangement joins TRBV7-3 to TRBJ2-1, with TRBD2 matching over 13 bases. The V and J ends lost 4 bases and 5 bases, in that order; junction bases with no gene match: 5. CDR3 length equals 16 residues. Germline V gene sequence: CDR1 SGHTA, CDR2 FQGTGA. This CDR3 is CASSSSGLAGDNEQFF. The CDR3, as DNA: TGTGCCAGCAGCTCATCAGGACTAGCGGGGGACAATGAGCAGTTCTTC.